The subject of this entry is one T cell receptor (beta chain). Its cognate antigen has yet to be identified. Qualities for individual bases were not recorded, and no much larger clone is one base off. Library preparation was by the immunoSEQ multiplex PCR assay. A mixture of 60 forward primers for TCR Vbeta segments and 13 reverse primers for TCR Jbeta segments was used in the multiplex PCR. A multiplex PCR assay on genomic DNA amplified the CDR3 region of rearranged TCR beta genes. On the Illumina HiSeq System, the amplified TCR beta libraries were sequenced as 87-base-pair reads. The original methods were these. In a later analysis, tens of millions of unique TCR beta chains were counted across the approximately 620 repertoires, and approximately 11 million of these chains were shared by at least two donors. Raw reads were error-corrected and collapsed into unique sequences with a nearest-neighbor algorithm that merged closely related sequences to remove PCR and sequencing errors. CDR3 sequences were aligned to IMGT reference sequences to assign V, D and J gene segments. For a sequence to be retained, at least a six-nucleotide match to both a V gene segment and a J gene segment was required. Rearrangements were called productive when the CDR3 lacked stop codons and stayed in frame with V and J; all others were non-productive. Following IMGT convention, CDR3 was defined as the stretch from the second conserved V-encoded cysteine to the conserved J-encoded phenylalanine. The earlier analysis of a few hundred of the donors excluded sequences that lacked an unambiguous match to a single V gene segment. In an earlier analysis of about 590 of the donors, a V segment was called functional when productive rearrangements were above 56.7%, and segregating when the standard deviation between donors exceeded 5%. A statistical classification framework was built to diagnose cytomegalovirus status from the catalog of TCR beta chain sequences. In a later analysis, V and J genes were assigned by comparing TCR nucleotide sequences against IMGT/GENE-DB human TR gene sequences. Using the TCRdist pipeline, a later analysis assigned CDR3 sequences along with most-parsimonious VDJ recombination scenarios. A later analysis defined each TCR beta chain by its CDR3 amino acid sequence plus V-gene family, and excluded reads lacking a unique V-gene family. In a later analysis, fewer than 600 highly shared, low-generation-probability nucleotide sequences were removed to address suspected cross-contamination and a sequencing artifact. For each public chain, a later analysis derived a clonal expansion index from normalized ranks of inferred template counts within each repertoire. Generation probabilities in a later analysis came from a VDJ recombination model fitted to out-of-frame rearrangements, and those results were checked against IGoR. A later analysis scored TCR-TCR, TCR-HLA and TCR-CMV co-occurrence with hypergeometric tests, applying a repertoire-size bias correction to TCR pairs. False discovery rates were estimated in a later analysis by permuting HLA or CMV assignments 20 times. In a later analysis, co-occurring TCRs were grouped using DBSCAN, and TCRdist sequence similarity was added for clustering within HLA-allele-positive subsets. Repertoires with fewer than 30,000 or more than 120,000 public chains, plus five repertoires with anomalous nucleotide sharing, were excluded from co-occurrence clustering. TCRdb obtained this table from immuneACCESS and retained in-frame rearrangements with V and J assigned. These tables miss some clones; where compared with another copy, unresolved V genes account for less than half of the shortfall, and the remainder is unexplained. V and J calls and clone size are those listed in that table; D and trimming were worked out from the DNA. The sample table shows 190,000 or so clones, and less than 85% are seen once. The top ten clonotypes cover 0.65% to 0.75% of the sample.

This entry belongs to a study of cytomegalovirus exposure and HLA in healthy donors (dated by TCRdb to 2016 to 2017). Looking at the study overall: An earlier analysis of roughly 500 of the donors reported 250 to 350 Gb of sequence data and some 120 million unique TCR beta sequences from 150 million to 200 million T cells. The study used immunosequencing to profile the T cell repertoires of approximately 630 subjects and linked those repertoires to cytomegalovirus serostatus. Donor age, sex, ethnicity and CMV serostatus were collected together with the repertoire data. The study aimed to test whether cataloging public T cell receptors could reveal signatures of past pathogen exposure. Among several hundred genotyped donors of the cohort, an average of about 240,000 unique TCR beta nucleotide sequences was sequenced per donor, of which about 19% were non-productive. All discovery cohort repertoires had been generated using a single sequencing platform. Of the 300 to 400 genotyped donors, approximately 83% fell in the genetic ancestry cluster associated with self-reported Caucasian donors. In a later genetic analysis, genome-wide SNP genotypes for about 55% of the roughly 700 donors were used, and that subset was treated as a discovery cohort. Four to six DR-DQ haplotypes were handled as single units for association and clustering, since linkage in the cohort was strong. The study combined high-throughput TCR immunosequencing, statistical association of individual TCRs with disease status, and machine learning to predict cytomegalovirus infection status. The later analysis used no new phenotypic data to find candidate immune exposures, relying instead on TCR beta sequences and their occurrence across donors. An early release covering roughly 600 HLA-typed donors comprised approximately 290 gigabases of sequencing data and 85 million to 100 million unique TCR sequences. HLA typing included class I and class II loci at four-digit resolution. The number of donors typed differed by locus, with 629-630 for A, B, C, DRB1 and DQB1, roughly 550 for DQA1, approximately 580 for DPA1, and around 430 for DPB1. Along with the approximately 670-subject first cohort, a separate validation cohort of over 90 different subjects was used. A later analysis re-examined previously published TCR beta repertoires from hundreds of donors and added high-resolution HLA genotyping to investigate patterns of TCR occurrence. An earlier analysis of approximately 630 of the donors applied high-throughput TCR beta sequencing to assess whether each TCR beta V gene segment acted as functional or pseudogenic.

General study outcomes and caveats: Cytomegalovirus status was reported to be diagnosed by the classifier with high specificity and sensitivity in both the original and validation cohorts. Roughly uniform sequencing depth across donors was assumed in presence/absence analyses, although this assumption may not hold. According to a later analysis, parvovirus B19, influenza, CMV and Epstein-Barr virus appeared linked to several top co-occurrence clusters. This cohort had only TCR beta chains sequenced, and the lack of alpha or paired-chain data limited which features could be detected. In a later analysis, the rate of TCR association differed among HLA loci, with DRB1 alleles having the most associated TCRs and HLA-C alleles having the fewest. Because counts were too low, more than 15 rarely observed V segments, including chromosome 9 orphons, were excluded from the earlier analysis of around 640 of the donors. Linkage disequilibrium might explain the correlated functional status among segregating V segments, but an unknown experimental factor could not be excluded. In an earlier analysis of fewer than 750 of the donors, most TCR beta V segments were observed in productive rearrangements about 90% or about 30% of the time, broadly matching IMGT annotations. The authors suggested that the approach could potentially be extended to other disease states and immunological phenotypes. In a later analysis, HLA-associated TCR beta chains were found to be more clonally expanded and to have lower generation probabilities than equally common non-associated chains. Most CMV-associated TCR beta chains appeared to be HLA-restricted in a later analysis, and the HLA associations seemed to be driven largely by CMV exposure. A further reported finding was that TCR beta sequences accurately predicted the HLA-A and HLA-B alleles for most subjects in the first cohort. Compared with the approximately 720-donor mean, donors in an Asian-associated ancestry cluster had fewer N-insertions in productive TCRs, according to a later genetic analysis. In the study, some 180 TCR beta chains were listed as associated with cytomegalovirus. A group of highly shared sequence variants was considered likely to be a technical artifact of the sequencing pipeline. V-gene and J-gene trimming of TCR beta chains was associated with a missense DCLRE1C variant in a later genetic analysis, and the association was replicated in an independent cohort. While some public TCRs were present in many individuals, most TCR sequences turned up only very rarely across donors. When HLA alleles, especially DR and DQ, strongly co-occurred, attributing TCR associations to individual alleles was difficult. A few of the identified cytomegalovirus-associated TCR beta chains were confirmed in vitro to be specific for cytomegalovirus antigens. For the cohort, immune exposure information was limited to CMV serostatus. In a later analysis, 16,951 TCR beta sequences were associated with specific HLA alleles at a false discovery rate of 0.05. Because HLA typing was missing for some donors at each locus, association tests included only the typed subset.

The cohort comprised some 680 healthy bone marrow donors. Cohort members were all nominally healthy when sampled, although unrecorded immune exposures were likely present. The donor was CMV seronegative and was included in the group of about 400 seronegative cohort members. Every donor gave a peripheral blood sample, and the peripheral blood mononuclear cells from that sample were used for TCR beta sequencing. The Qiagen DNeasy Blood Extraction Kit was used to extract genomic DNA from the blood cell samples. The sequence was obtained from a boy aged 5-17 years in good health and CMV-seronegative. The sample taken for sequencing was PBMCs.

The CDR3 sequence is CASSFQPAAGTDTQYF. The nucleotides read TGTGCCAGCAGTTTCCAACCTGCGGCAGGCACAGATACGCAGTATTTT. This chain is built from TRBV6-6 and TRBJ2-3; confidence is insufficient to name the D gene. The CDR3 starts with the cysteine, ends with the phenylalanine, and has 16 residues. Only the CDR3 DNA is retained, 48 bases long and in frame from the first base. The germline V gene (reference sequence) gives CDR1 as MNHNY and CDR2 as SVGAGI. V loses 4 bases, J loses 1 base, and the germline ends lie 15 bases apart.